This T cell receptor (beta chain) was sequenced during a study of T cell changes during pregnancy in multiple sclerosis. The J segment lost 10 bases and the V segment lost 3 bases, leaving 18 bases of the junction unmatched. This CDR3 comprises 17 residues. Germline lookup yields CDR1 KGHSH and CDR2 LQKENI. Sequenced by immunoSEQ multiplex PCR; TCRdb stores in-frame clones only, minus some. This sample yields 35,000 to 45,000 clones, of which roughly 90% are seen a single time; about 0.6% belongs to the top ten. The chain employs TRBV18 and TRBJ2-1, with 7 positions matching TRBD1. The TCR originated in a female donor with multiple sclerosis, enrolled in a pregnancy study. The specimen comprised CD4+ T cells from peripheral blood mononuclear cells, sampled before pregnancy. The CDR3: CASSPQQGPPIESEQFF. CDR3 in DNA: TGTGCCAGCTCACCGCAACAGGGGCCGCCTATTGAATCGGAGCAGTTCTTC.